The next 9 T cell receptor beta chains were all read from a single sample in a study of neoadjuvant nivolumab and ipilimumab in lung cancer. The data were produced by immunoSEQ multiplex PCR, yet TCRdb's version contains in-frame clones alone and is incomplete. The profile shows fewer than 40,000 clones, roughly 89% of them singletons. Sequenced material: peripheral blood, taken before neoadjuvant nivolumab, alone or with ipilimumab. These receptors originate from an adult with non-small cell lung cancer.

This rearrangement joins TRBV18 to TRBJ2-1; no reliable D call. Germline loops: CDR1 KGHSH, CDR2 LQKENI. Trimming pared 4 bases from V and 6 bases from J, leaving 4 bases between. The CDR3 runs 11 residues. The CDR3 DNA reads TGTGCCAGCTCACTAGGCAATGAGCAGTTCTTC. Translating gives CASSLGNEQFF. The full variable domain, rest sourced from reference TRBV18 and TRBJ2-1, is NAGVMQNPRHLVRRRGQEARLRCSPMKGHSHVYWYRQLPEEGLKFMVYLQKENIIDESGMPKERFSAEFPKEGPSILRIQQVVRGDSAAYFCASSLGNEQFFGPGTRLTVL.

V and J are TRBV5-8 and TRBJ2-6, with TRBD2 identical over 10 bases. The V gene's germline CDR1 is SGHTS and CDR2 YDEGEE. J gave up 1 base and V 0 bases, and 4 bases lay outside the gene matches. The CDR3 has 18 residues. CDR3 residues: CASSLALAGVSGANVLTF. As DNA, the CDR3 is TGTGCCAGCAGCTTGGCTCTAGCGGGAGTATCTGGGGCCAACGTCCTGACTTTC.

The chain carries TRBV27 and TRBJ2-7; 7 nucleotides match TRBD1. The CDR3 totals 14 residues. CDR1 and CDR2 from the germline V gene are MNHEY and SMNVEV (reference sequence). V lost 0 bases and J lost 3; bases outside the gene matches: 2. CDR3 nucleotide sequence: TGTGCCAGCAGTTTATCAGGGGGCCTCTACGAGCAGTACTTC. Its protein product is CASSLSGGLYEQYF.

This rearrangement joins TRBV6-4 to TRBJ1-2; a weak D match, TRBD1 (5 bases). The CDR3 runs 11 residues. V gave up 11 bases and J gave up 4 bases, with 11 bases separating them. CDR1 is MRHNA and CDR2 is SNTAGT in the germline V gene. CDR3 region: CASQGVYGYTF. CDR3 in DNA: TGTGCCTCTCAAGGGGTCTATGGCTACACCTTC.

The chain is built from TRBV7-9 and TRBJ2-1; D is uncertain. This CDR3 contains 17 residues. Germline assignment: CDR1 SEHNR and CDR2 FQNEAQ (reference sequence). Trimming removed 5 bases at V and 4 bases at J, with 21 bases between. The CDR3 bases are TGTGCCAGCAGCCCAGCCGGATCCCCACCCTCTTACAATGAGCAGTTCTTC. This sequence encodes CASSPAGSPPSYNEQFF. Variable domain in full (rest from reference TRBV7-9 and TRBJ2-1): DTGVSQNPRHKITKRGQNVTFRCDPISEHNRLYWYRQTLGQGPEFLTYFQNEAQLEKSRLLSDRFSAERPKGSFSTLEIQRTEQGDSAMYLCASSPAGSPPSYNEQFFGPGTRLTVL.

The CDR3 nucleotides read TGTGCCAGCAGTGTACAAAGGGGCCCCGTCGAGCAGTACTTC. This encodes CASSVQRGPVEQYF. The chain is built from TRBV27 and TRBJ2-7; tentatively, D is TRBD1 (5 bases). V shed 5 bases and J shed 6 bases, with 17 bases lying between them. There are 14 residues in the CDR3. From germline, CDR1 is MNHEY and CDR2 SMNVEV (reference sequence).

The J gene is TRBJ2-5, the V gene TRBV9; TRBD2 aligns across 7 bases. Trimming at V came to 3 bases and at J to 4 bases, leaving 3 bases not matched to a gene. Per the germline V gene, CDR1 is SGDLS and CDR2 is YYNGEE. The CDR3 extends over 13 amino acids. CDR3 sequence reads: CASSDPGGETQYF. The CDR3 coding sequence is TGTGCCAGCAGCGACCCGGGGGGAGAGACCCAGTACTTC.

The genes are TRBV29-1 and TRBJ2-2; 7 nucleotides line up with TRBD1. The CDR3 runs 15 residues. CDR1 is SQVTM and CDR2 is ANQGSEA in the germline V gene. The V and J ends lost 5 bases and 9 bases, in that order; junction bases with no gene match: 15. The CDR3: CSVTKATGTRWELFF. Here the CDR3 DNA reads TGCAGCGTTACTAAAGCGACAGGGACCCGATGGGAGCTGTTTTTT.

This chain links TRBV15 with TRBJ2-2; no definite D call. V was cut by 3 bases and J by 1 base, with 15 bases left in between. This CDR3 contains 17 residues. Germline CDR1 and CDR2: LNHNV and YYDKDF (reference sequence). CDR3 loop: CATSSLVFRRNTGELFF. In DNA, the CDR3 is TGTGCCACCAGCAGTCTTGTTTTCAGGAGGAACACCGGGGAGCTGTTTTTT.